This is a list of T cell receptor beta chains from one sample in a study of blood T cell repertoires in COVID-19. TCRdb's table, derived via immunoSEQ multiplex PCR, lists solely in-frame clones and lacks some. The data contain 250,000 to 350,000 clones, about nine tenths of them singletons. Sequencing was carried out using peripheral blood. These receptors originate from a woman in her thirties with active or convalescent COVID-19. Each CDR3 is given with its conserved first and last residue. The order of the fields is J gene, clone size, V gene, D gene, CDR3 protein, CDR3 DNA. D genes are given only for firm matches. Size values are once, few and many counts, or a class for expanded clones, and some rows have none.

j_gene: TRBJ1-1; abundance: .; v_gene: TRBV28; d_gene: TRBD1; CDR3aa: CASNPTGGALNTEAFF; CDR3nt: TGTGCCAGCAACCCCACAGGGGGCGCTTTGAACACTGAAGCTTTCTTT
j_gene: TRBJ2-5; abundance: .; v_gene: TRBV12-3/TRBV12-4; d_gene: .; CDR3aa: CASSLTRRETQYF; CDR3nt: TGTGCCAGCAGTTTAACTCGGAGGGAGACCCAGTACTTC
j_gene: TRBJ1-4; abundance: .; v_gene: TRBV27; d_gene: .; CDR3aa: CASSLGGRGNEKLFF; CDR3nt: TGTGCCAGCAGTTTAGGCGGCAGGGGTAATGAAAAACTGTTTTTT
j_gene: TRBJ2-1; abundance: .; v_gene: TRBV7-5; d_gene: .; CDR3aa: CARRGGPTYEQFF; CDR3nt: TGTGCCAGACGGGGGGGCCCTACGTATGAGCAGTTCTTC
j_gene: TRBJ1-1; abundance: .; v_gene: TRBV19; d_gene: .; CDR3aa: CASSMDRRTEAFF; CDR3nt: TGTGCCAGTAGTATGGACAGAAGAACTGAAGCTTTCTTT
j_gene: TRBJ2-2; abundance: .; v_gene: TRBV7-6; d_gene: .; CDR3aa: CASSLPTPGPRAGVDTGELFF; CDR3nt: TGTGCCAGCAGCTTACCCACCCCGGGACCTAGGGCAGGGGTTGACACCGGGGAGCTGTTTTTT
j_gene: TRBJ1-1; abundance: .; v_gene: TRBV6-5; d_gene: .; CDR3aa: CASTVKKMNTEAFF; CDR3nt: TGTGCCAGCACTGTAAAAAAAATGAACACTGAAGCTTTCTTT
j_gene: TRBJ1-2; abundance: .; v_gene: TRBV6-2/TRBV6-3; d_gene: .; CDR3aa: CASSSSTAHYGYTF; CDR3nt: TGTGCCAGCAGTTCATCGACAGCCCACTATGGCTACACCTTC
j_gene: TRBJ2-2; abundance: .; v_gene: TRBV19; d_gene: TRBD1; CDR3aa: CASSIGTGTGTGELFF; CDR3nt: TGTGCCAGTAGTATAGGGACAGGGACCGGAACCGGGGAGCTGTTTTTT
j_gene: TRBJ2-1; abundance: .; v_gene: TRBV7-3; d_gene: .; CDR3aa: CASSPRSGQSNEQFF; CDR3nt: TGTGCCAGCAGCCCCAGATCCGGACAGAGCAATGAGCAGTTCTTC
j_gene: TRBJ2-1; abundance: .; v_gene: TRBV19; d_gene: TRBD1; CDR3aa: CASSTGQGADGEQFF; CDR3nt: TGTGCCAGTAGTACAGGACAGGGGGCGGACGGTGAGCAGTTCTTC
j_gene: TRBJ1-4; abundance: .; v_gene: TRBV5-1; d_gene: .; CDR3aa: CASSLGIRGEKLFF; CDR3nt: TGCGCCAGCAGCTTGGGAATTAGAGGGGAAAAACTGTTTTTT
j_gene: TRBJ1-1; abundance: .; v_gene: TRBV18; d_gene: .; CDR3aa: CASSPGGNTEAFF; CDR3nt: TGTGCCAGCTCACCAGGAGGGAACACTGAAGCTTTCTTT
j_gene: TRBJ1-6; abundance: .; v_gene: TRBV6-5; d_gene: .; CDR3aa: CASRPPGPRGSPLHF; CDR3nt: TGTGCCAGCAGACCACCGGGCCCCAGGGGTTCACCCCTCCACTTT
j_gene: TRBJ1-1; abundance: .; v_gene: TRBV12-2; d_gene: .; CDR3aa: CASRGALNTEAFF; CDR3nt: TGTGCAAGTCGCGGGGCTTTGAACACTGAAGCTTTCTTT
j_gene: TRBJ1-1; abundance: .; v_gene: TRBV30; d_gene: .; CDR3aa: CAWGGSSTGTKPTTEAFF; CDR3nt: TGTGCCTGGGGGGGGAGCTCCACCGGGACGAAGCCTACCACTGAAGCTTTCTTT
j_gene: TRBJ2-7; abundance: .; v_gene: TRBV4-3; d_gene: .; CDR3aa: CASSWREGSYEQYF; CDR3nt: TGCGCCAGCAGCTGGCGAGAGGGTAGCTACGAGCAGTACTTC
j_gene: TRBJ2-1; abundance: .; v_gene: TRBV5-5; d_gene: TRBD2; CDR3aa: CASSWGTSGIRGIEQFF; CDR3nt: TGTGCCAGCAGCTGGGGAACTAGCGGCATTCGGGGGATTGAGCAGTTCTTC
j_gene: TRBJ1-2; abundance: few; v_gene: TRBV27; d_gene: .; CDR3aa: CASSNRGFDGYTF; CDR3nt: TGTGCCAGCAGCAATCGGGGGTTCGATGGCTACACCTTC
j_gene: TRBJ1-2; abundance: .; v_gene: TRBV6-5; d_gene: .; CDR3aa: CASGRARAAGYTF; CDR3nt: TGTGCCAGCGGGAGGGCCAGGGCGGCTGGCTACACCTTC
j_gene: TRBJ2-1; abundance: .; v_gene: TRBV9; d_gene: TRBD2; CDR3aa: CASSSRASGGNEQFF; CDR3nt: TGTGCCAGCTCCTCAAGGGCTAGCGGGGGAAATGAGCAGTTCTTC
j_gene: TRBJ2-1; abundance: .; v_gene: TRBV6-2/TRBV6-3; d_gene: TRBD1; CDR3aa: CASSMLTGAHGFYNEQFF; CDR3nt: TGTGCCAGCAGTATGTTAACAGGGGCACACGGGTTTTACAATGAGCAGTTCTTC
j_gene: TRBJ2-7; abundance: .; v_gene: TRBV6-5; d_gene: TRBD1; CDR3aa: CASSYSGGQGYEQYF; CDR3nt: TGTGCCAGCAGTTACTCTGGGGGACAGGGCTACGAGCAGTACTTC
j_gene: TRBJ1-5; abundance: .; v_gene: TRBV12-3/TRBV12-4; d_gene: TRBD1; CDR3aa: CASSLLRGQPQHF; CDR3nt: TGTGCCAGCAGTTTACTCAGGGGGCAGCCCCAGCATTTT
j_gene: TRBJ1-1; abundance: .; v_gene: TRBV6-5; d_gene: .; CDR3aa: CASSLNPGDTEAFF; CDR3nt: TGTGCCAGCAGCCTGAACCCAGGGGACACTGAAGCTTTCTTT
j_gene: TRBJ2-3; abundance: .; v_gene: TRBV30; d_gene: TRBD1; CDR3aa: CAWSKGGGSTDTQYF; CDR3nt: TGTGCCTGGAGTAAAGGGGGCGGCAGCACAGATACGCAGTATTTT
j_gene: TRBJ2-7; abundance: .; v_gene: TRBV28; d_gene: .; CDR3aa: CASSFNKGGTPYEQYF; CDR3nt: TGTGCCAGCAGTTTTAATAAGGGGGGGACTCCTTACGAGCAGTACTTC
j_gene: TRBJ2-4; abundance: once; v_gene: TRBV4-2; d_gene: TRBD2; CDR3aa: CASSQEPRGVSGGAKNIQYF; CDR3nt: TGTGCCAGCAGCCAAGAACCCCGAGGAGTGAGCGGGGGAGCTAAAAACATTCAGTACTTC
j_gene: TRBJ2-7; abundance: .; v_gene: TRBV19; d_gene: TRBD1; CDR3aa: CASSKKGQTYPTYEQYF; CDR3nt: TGTGCCAGTAGTAAAAAGGGACAGACCTACCCAACCTACGAGCAGTACTTC
j_gene: TRBJ1-2; abundance: once; v_gene: TRBV11-1; d_gene: TRBD1; CDR3aa: CASSPRTGLAYGYTF; CDR3nt: TGTGCCAGCAGCCCTCGGACAGGCCTTGCATATGGCTACACCTTC
j_gene: TRBJ2-3; abundance: once; v_gene: TRBV6-6; d_gene: .; CDR3aa: CASSYSTATDTQYF; CDR3nt: TGTGCCAGCAGTTACTCGACTGCCACAGATACGCAGTATTTT
j_gene: TRBJ2-3; abundance: .; v_gene: TRBV2; d_gene: .; CDR3aa: CASSPRTIETEYF; CDR3nt: TGTGCCAGCAGTCCGAGGACTATTGAAACAGAGTATTTT
j_gene: TRBJ1-4; abundance: few; v_gene: TRBV18; d_gene: .; CDR3aa: CASARWGLNEKLFF; CDR3nt: TGTGCCAGCGCCCGATGGGGACTTAATGAAAAACTGTTTTTT
j_gene: TRBJ2-5; abundance: .; v_gene: TRBV6-4; d_gene: TRBD2; CDR3aa: CATTPKRGRDQETQYF; CDR3nt: TGTGCCACCACCCCCAAGCGGGGAAGGGACCAAGAGACCCAGTACTTC
j_gene: TRBJ2-2; abundance: .; v_gene: TRBV7-6; d_gene: TRBD1; CDR3aa: CASSLEGGRFLNTGELFF; CDR3nt: TGTGCCAGCAGCTTAGAAGGGGGCCGATTCTTGAACACCGGGGAGCTGTTTTTT